This TCR beta chain was obtained from a study of blood T cell repertoires in COVID-19. The length of the CDR3 is 14 residues. The germline CDR1 and CDR2 sequences are LNHDA and SQIVND (reference sequence). Trimming stripped 4 bases from V and 3 bases from J, with 13 bases between. Produced via immunoSEQ multiplex PCR; TCRdb's table is partial and in-frame only. This table holds around 220,000 clones, approximately 84% found once. The sequenced material came from peripheral blood. The chain carries TRBV19 and TRBJ2-7; D might be TRBD1 (6 bases). The source is a man aged 40-49 years with active or convalescent COVID-19. Written as DNA, the CDR3 is TGTGCCAGTAGTACACAGGGTTTAAACTACGAGCAGTACTTC. This translates into CASSTQGLNYEQYF.